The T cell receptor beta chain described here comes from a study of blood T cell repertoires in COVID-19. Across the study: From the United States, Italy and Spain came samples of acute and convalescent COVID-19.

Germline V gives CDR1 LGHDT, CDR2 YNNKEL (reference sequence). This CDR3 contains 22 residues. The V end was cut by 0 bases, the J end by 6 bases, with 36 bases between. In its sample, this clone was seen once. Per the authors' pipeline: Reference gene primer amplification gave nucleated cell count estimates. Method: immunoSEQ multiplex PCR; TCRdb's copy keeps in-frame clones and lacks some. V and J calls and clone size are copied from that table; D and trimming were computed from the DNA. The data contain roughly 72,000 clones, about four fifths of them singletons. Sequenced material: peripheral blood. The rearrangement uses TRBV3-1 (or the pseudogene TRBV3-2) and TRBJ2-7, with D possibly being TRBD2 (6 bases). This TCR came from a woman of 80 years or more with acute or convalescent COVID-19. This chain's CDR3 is CASSQEGPWAGPRRSPRAEQYF. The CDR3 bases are TGTGCCAGCAGCCAAGAGGGACCCTGGGCGGGACCTCGACGGAGCCCTCGGGCCGAGCAGTACTTC.